This T cell receptor (beta chain) was recorded in a study of T cell responses to AZD1222 COVID-19 vaccine. This clone showed up just once. Its specificity is not known. Germline V gene lookup returns CDR1 MDHEN and CDR2 SYDVKM. The CDR3 runs to 14 residues. Trimming stripped 10 bases from V and 6 bases from J, with 21 bases between. Generated by immunoSEQ multiplex PCR, the TCRdb table keeps only in-frame clones and is missing some. The profile shows about 150,000 clones, more than 85% of them singletons. Findings and limits, study-wide: Nearly half of the spike-specific TCRs reportedly recognize variant regions that carry no mutations.

The chain has TRBV28 and TRBJ1-1; D is unclear. The receptor was derived from an adult in good health. The sample consisted of peripheral blood, taken on day 0 of AZD1222 vaccination. In DNA form, the CDR3 reads TGTGCCACGGTCGGGCGGGGTCGACTCGCTGAAGCTTTCTTT. Translation gives CATVGRGRLAEAFF.